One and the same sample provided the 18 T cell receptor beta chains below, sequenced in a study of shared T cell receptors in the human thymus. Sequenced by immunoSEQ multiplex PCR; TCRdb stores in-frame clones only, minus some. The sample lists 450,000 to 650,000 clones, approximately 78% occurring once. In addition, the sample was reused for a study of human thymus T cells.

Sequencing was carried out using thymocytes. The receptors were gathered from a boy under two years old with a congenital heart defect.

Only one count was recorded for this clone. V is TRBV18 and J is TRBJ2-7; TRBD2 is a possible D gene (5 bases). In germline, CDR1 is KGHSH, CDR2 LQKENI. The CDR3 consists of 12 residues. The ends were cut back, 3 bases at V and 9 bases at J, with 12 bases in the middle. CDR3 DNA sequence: TGTGCCAGCTCACCCCCCGAGGGTCGGCAGTACTTC. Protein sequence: CASSPPEGRQYF.

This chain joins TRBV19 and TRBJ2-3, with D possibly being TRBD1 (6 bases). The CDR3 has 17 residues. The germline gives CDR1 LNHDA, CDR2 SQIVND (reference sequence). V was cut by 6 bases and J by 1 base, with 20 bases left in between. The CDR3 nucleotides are TGTGCCAGTAGCACCGGTTGTTGGGGGCGTTGCACAGATACGCAGTATTTT. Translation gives CASSTGCWGRCTDTQYF.

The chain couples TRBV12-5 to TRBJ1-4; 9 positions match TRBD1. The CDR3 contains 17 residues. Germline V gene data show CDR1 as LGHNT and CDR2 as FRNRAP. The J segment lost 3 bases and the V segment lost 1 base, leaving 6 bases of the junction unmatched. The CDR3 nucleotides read TGTGCTAGTGGTTTGGCAACAGGGGGCGCTTCTAATGAAAAACTGTTTTTT. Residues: CASGLATGGASNEKLFF.

This CDR3 reads CASSGPGTGDDTEAFF. The CDR3 nucleotides read TGTGCCAGCAGCGGCCCCGGGACAGGGGACGACACTGAAGCTTTCTTT. The J gene is TRBJ1-1, the V gene TRBV9; 10 bases map to TRBD1. The CDR3 is 16 residues long. Germline-derived CDR1 and CDR2 are SGDLS and YYNGEE. Losses at the gene ends were 3 bases for V and 3 bases for J; bases not matched to a gene: 8. Supplemented by reference TRBV9 and TRBJ1-1, the full variable domain reads DSGVTQTPKHLITATGQRVTLRCSPRSGDLSVYWYQQSLDQGLQFLIQYYNGEERAKGNILERFSAQQFPDLHSELNLSSLELGDSALYFCASSGPGTGDDTEAFFGQGTRLTVV.

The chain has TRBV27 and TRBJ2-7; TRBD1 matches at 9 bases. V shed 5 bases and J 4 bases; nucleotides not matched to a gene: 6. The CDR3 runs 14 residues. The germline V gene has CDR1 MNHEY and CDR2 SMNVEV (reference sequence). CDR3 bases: TGTGCCAGCAGTCAGGGGGACAGGGATTACGAGCAGTACTTC. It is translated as CASSQGDRDYEQYF.

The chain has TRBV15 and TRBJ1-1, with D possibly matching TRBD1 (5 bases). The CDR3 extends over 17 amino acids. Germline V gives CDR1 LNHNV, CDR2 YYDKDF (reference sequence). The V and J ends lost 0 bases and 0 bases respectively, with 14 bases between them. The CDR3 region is CATSRDWGGIMNTEAFF. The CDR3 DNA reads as TGTGCCACCAGCAGAGATTGGGGCGGGATCATGAACACTGAAGCTTTCTTT.

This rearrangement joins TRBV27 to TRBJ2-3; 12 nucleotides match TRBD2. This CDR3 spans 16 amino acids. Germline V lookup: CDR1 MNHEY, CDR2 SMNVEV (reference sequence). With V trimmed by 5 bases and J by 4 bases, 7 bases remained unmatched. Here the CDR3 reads CASSPSSGRAPDTQYF. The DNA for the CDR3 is TGTGCCAGCAGTCCCTCTAGCGGGAGGGCCCCAGATACGCAGTATTTT.

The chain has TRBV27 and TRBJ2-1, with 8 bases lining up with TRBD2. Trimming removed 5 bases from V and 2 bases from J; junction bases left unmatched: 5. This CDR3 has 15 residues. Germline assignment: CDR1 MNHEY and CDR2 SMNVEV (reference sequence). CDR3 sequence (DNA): TGTGCCAGCAGTCCAGCGGGAGAACCCTACAATGAGCAGTTCTTC. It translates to CASSPAGEPYNEQFF.

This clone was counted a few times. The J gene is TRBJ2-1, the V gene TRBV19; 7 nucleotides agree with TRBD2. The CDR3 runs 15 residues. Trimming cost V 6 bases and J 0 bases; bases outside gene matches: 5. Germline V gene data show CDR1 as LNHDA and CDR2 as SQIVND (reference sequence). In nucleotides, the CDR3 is TGTGCCAGTAGCGAACGCGGGAGCTCCTACAATGAGCAGTTCTTC. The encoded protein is CASSERGSSYNEQFF.

In DNA, the CDR3 is TGCGCCAGCAGCCAAGATAGGCGCGGGGCAGGACCCCTAAGGCGTACGGAGCAGTACTTC. Its translation: CASSQDRRGAGPLRRTEQYF. The chain carries TRBV4-3 and TRBJ2-7; perhaps TRBD2 as D (6 bases). The CDR3 consists of 20 residues. Germline CDR1 is LGHNA and CDR2 is YSLEER. V was shortened by 0 bases and J by 7 bases, with 31 bases between the two germline ends.

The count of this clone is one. CDR3 nucleotides: TGTGCCAGCAGCTTAGGGGGAGGATGCGGGAAAGACACCGGGGAGCTGTTTTTT. It specifies CASSLGGGCGKDTGELFF. This sequence joins TRBV7-9 and TRBJ2-2; a possible D gene is TRBD2 (6 bases). Trimming left V 1 base short and J 3 bases short, with 18 bases between. Germline-derived CDR1 and CDR2 are SEHNR and FQNEAQ (reference sequence). CDR3 size: 18 residues. Looking up the rest from reference TRBV7-9 and TRBJ2-2 gives the full variable domain: DTGVSQNPRHKITKRGQNVTFRCDPISEHNRLYWYRQTLGQGPEFLTYFQNEAQLEKSRLLSDRFSAERPKGSFSTLEIQRTEQGDSAMYLCASSLGGGCGKDTGELFFGEGSRLTVL.

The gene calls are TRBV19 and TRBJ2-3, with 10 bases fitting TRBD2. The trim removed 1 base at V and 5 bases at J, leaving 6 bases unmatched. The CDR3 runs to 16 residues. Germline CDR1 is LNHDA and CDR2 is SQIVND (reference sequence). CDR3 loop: CASSIAPLAGEDTQYF. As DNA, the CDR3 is TGTGCCAGTAGTATAGCCCCTCTAGCGGGAGAAGATACGCAGTATTTT.

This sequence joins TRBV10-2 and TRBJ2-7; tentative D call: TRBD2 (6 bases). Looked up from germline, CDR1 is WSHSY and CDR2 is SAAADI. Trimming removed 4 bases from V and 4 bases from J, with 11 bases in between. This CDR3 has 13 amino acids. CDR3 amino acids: CASSGGDSYEQYF. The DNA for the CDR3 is TGCGCCAGCAGTGGGGGGGACTCGTACGAGCAGTACTTC.

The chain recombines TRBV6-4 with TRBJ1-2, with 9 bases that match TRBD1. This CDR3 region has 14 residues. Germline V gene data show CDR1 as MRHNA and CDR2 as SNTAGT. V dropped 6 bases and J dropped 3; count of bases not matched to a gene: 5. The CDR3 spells CASSSQGADYGYTF. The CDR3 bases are TGTGCCAGCAGCTCACAGGGGGCGGACTATGGCTACACCTTC.

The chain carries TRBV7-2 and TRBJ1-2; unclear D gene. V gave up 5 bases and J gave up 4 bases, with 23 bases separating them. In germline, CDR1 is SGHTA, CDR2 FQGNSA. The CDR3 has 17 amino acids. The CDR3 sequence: CASSPPEGRLRAYGYTF. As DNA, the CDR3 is TGTGCCAGCAGCCCGCCTGAAGGGAGACTCCGGGCCTATGGCTACACCTTC. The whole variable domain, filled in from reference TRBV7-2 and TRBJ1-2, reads GAGVSQSPSNKVTEKGKDVELRCDPISGHTALYWYRQSLGQGLEFLIYFQGNSAPDKSGLPSDRFSAERTGGSVSTLTIQRTQQEDSAVYLCASSPPEGRLRAYGYTFGSGTRLTVV.

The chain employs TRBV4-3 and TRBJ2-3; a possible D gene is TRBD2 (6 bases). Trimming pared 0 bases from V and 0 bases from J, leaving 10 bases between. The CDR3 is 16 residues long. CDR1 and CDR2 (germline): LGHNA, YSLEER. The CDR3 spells CASSQEGRGSTDTQYF. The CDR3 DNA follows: TGCGCCAGCAGCCAAGAAGGGCGGGGCAGCACAGATACGCAGTATTTT.

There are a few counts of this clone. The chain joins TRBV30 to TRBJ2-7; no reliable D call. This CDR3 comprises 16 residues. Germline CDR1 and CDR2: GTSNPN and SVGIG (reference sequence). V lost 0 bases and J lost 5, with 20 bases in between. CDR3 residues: CAWSVTPFSVEHEQYF. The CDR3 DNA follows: TGTGCCTGGAGTGTAACCCCTTTTTCGGTAGAGCACGAGCAGTACTTC.

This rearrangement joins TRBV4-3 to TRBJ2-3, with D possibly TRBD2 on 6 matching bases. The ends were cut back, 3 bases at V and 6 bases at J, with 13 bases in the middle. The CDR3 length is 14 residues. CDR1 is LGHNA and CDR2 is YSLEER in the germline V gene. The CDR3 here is CASSQRDSADTQYF. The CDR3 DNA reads TGCGCCAGCAGCCAGAGGGACTCCGCGGATACGCAGTATTTT.